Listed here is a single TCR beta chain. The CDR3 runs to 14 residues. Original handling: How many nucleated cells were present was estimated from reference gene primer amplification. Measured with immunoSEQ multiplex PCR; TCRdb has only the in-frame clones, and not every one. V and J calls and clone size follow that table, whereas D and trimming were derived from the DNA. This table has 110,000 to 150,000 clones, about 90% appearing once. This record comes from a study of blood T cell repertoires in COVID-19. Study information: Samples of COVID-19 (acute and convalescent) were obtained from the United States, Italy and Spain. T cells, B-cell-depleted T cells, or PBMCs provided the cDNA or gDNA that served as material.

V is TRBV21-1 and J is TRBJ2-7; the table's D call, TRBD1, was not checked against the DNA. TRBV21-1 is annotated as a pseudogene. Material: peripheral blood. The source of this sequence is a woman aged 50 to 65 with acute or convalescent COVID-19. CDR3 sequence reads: CASSLRDISYEQYF. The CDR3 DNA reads TGTGCCAGCAGCCTCCGGGACATCTCCTACGAGCAGTACTTC.